The text below deals with one T cell receptor (beta chain). Its antigen is undetermined. The record originates from a study of shared clonotypes between healthy human individuals. Assay runs were performed at deep level. Genomic DNA belonging to each subset was distributed in equal measure over several immunoSEQ plates. Generated by immunoSEQ multiplex PCR, the TCRdb table keeps only in-frame clones and is missing some. The sample carries millions of clones, roughly nine tenths recorded once. Study-level points and caveats: Among donors, clonotype sharing was expected to be affected by sequencing depth. Compared with clonotypes that all four donors shared, non-shared clonotypes had lower generation probabilities.

V lost 1 base to trimming and J lost 11 bases, with 14 bases between them. The CDR3 loop spans 13 amino acids. The V gene's germline CDR1 is SGHVS and CDR2 FNYEAQ. This chain connects TRBV7-6 to TRBJ1-1; D gene uncertain. Sequencing input: naive CD4+ T cells sorted from blood. As to subset: CD45RA+ positively selected. The receptor was isolated from a man in his late teens or twenties in good health. CDR3 sequence: CASSLGTVHVAFF. The CDR3 nucleotides read TGTGCCAGCAGCTTAGGAACAGTTCATGTGGCTTTCTTT.